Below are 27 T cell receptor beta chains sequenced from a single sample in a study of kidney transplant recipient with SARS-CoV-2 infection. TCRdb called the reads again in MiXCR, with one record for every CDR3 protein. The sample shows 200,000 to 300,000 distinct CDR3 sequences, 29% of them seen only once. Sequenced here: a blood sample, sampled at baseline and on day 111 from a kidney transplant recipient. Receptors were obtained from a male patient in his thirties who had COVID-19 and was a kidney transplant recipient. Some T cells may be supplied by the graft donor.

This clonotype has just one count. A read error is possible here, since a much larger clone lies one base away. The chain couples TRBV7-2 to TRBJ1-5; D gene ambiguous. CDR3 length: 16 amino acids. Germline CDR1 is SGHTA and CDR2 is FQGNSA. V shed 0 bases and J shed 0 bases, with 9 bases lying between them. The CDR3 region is CTSSLAHTYSNQPQHF. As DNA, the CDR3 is TGTACCAGCAGCTTAGCCCACACGTATAGCAATCAGCCCCAGCATTTT.

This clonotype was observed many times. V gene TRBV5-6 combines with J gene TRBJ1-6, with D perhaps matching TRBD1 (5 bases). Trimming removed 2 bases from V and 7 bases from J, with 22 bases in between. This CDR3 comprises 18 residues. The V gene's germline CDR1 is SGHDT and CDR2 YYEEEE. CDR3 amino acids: CASSFYGATPGGNSPLHF. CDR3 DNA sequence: TGTGCCAGCAGCTTCTATGGCGCCACCCCGGGGGGAAATTCACCCCTCCACTTT.

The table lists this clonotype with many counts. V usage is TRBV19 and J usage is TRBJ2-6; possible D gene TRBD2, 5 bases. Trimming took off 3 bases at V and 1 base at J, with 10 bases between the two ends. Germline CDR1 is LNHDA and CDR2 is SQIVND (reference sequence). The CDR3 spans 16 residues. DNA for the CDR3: TGTGCCAGTAGTATCCGGTCGGGGTCTGGGGCCAACGTCCTGACTTTC. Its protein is CASSIRSGSGANVLTF.

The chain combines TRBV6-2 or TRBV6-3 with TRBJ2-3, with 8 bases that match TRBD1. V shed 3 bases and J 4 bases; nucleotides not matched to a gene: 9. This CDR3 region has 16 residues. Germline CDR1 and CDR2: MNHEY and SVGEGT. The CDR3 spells CASSYNSGQAADTQYF. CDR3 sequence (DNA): TGTGCCAGCAGTTATAACTCGGGACAGGCGGCAGATACGCAGTATTTT.

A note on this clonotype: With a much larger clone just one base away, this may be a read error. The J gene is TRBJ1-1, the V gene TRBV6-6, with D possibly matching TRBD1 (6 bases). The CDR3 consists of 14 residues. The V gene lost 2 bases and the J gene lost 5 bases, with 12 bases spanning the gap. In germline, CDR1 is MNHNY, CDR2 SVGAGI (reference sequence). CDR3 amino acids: CASSYRGGETEAFF. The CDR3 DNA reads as TGTGCCAGCAGTTACAGAGGGGGGGAAACTGAAGCTTTCTTT.

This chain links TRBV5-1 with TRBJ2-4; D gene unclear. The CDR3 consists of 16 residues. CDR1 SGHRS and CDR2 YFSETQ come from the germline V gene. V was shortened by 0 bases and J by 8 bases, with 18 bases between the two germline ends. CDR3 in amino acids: CASSLGSLTPRDIQYF. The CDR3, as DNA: TGCGCCAGCAGCTTGGGTTCTCTTACCCCCCGAGACATTCAGTACTTC.

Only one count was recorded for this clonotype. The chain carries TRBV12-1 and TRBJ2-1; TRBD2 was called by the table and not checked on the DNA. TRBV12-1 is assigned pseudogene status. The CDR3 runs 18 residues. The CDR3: CASGSLGCGGAPYNEQFF. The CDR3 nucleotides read TGTGCCAGCGGCTCCCTGGGTTGCGGGGGGGCCCCCTACAATGAGCAGTTCTTC.

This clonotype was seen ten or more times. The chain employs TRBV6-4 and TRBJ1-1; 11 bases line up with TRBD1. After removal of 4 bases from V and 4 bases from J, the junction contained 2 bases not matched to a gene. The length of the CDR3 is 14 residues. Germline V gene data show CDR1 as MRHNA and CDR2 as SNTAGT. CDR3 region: CASSAGTGGTEAFF. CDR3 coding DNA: TGTGCCAGCAGTGCCGGGACAGGGGGCACTGAAGCTTTCTTT.

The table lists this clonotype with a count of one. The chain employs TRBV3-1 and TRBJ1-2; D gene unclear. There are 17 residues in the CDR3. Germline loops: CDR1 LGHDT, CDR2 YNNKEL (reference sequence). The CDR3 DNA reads TGTGTCAGAAGCCGTGTCGACACCCTTCGAAAGACCTATGGCTACACCTTC. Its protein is CVRSRVDTLRKTYGYTF. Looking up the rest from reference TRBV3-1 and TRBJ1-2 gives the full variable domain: DTAVSQTPKYLVTQMGNDKSIKCEQNLGHDTMYWYKQDSKKFLKIMFSYNNKELIINETVPNRFSPKSPDKAHLNLHINSLELGDSAVYFCVRSRVDTLRKTYGYTFGSGTRLTVV.

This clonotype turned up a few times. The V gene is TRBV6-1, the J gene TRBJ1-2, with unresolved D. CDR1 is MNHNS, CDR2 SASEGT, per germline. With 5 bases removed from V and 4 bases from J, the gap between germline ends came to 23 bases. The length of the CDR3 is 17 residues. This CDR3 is CASSRVRSMRKTYGYTF. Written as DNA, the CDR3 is TGTGCCAGCAGTCGGGTACGCTCTATGCGAAAGACCTATGGCTACACCTTC.

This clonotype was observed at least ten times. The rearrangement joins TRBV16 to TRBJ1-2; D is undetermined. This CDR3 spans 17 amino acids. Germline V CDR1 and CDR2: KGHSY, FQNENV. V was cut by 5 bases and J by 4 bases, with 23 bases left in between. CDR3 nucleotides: TGTGCCAGCAGCTCTTTGACGGTCGTTAGAAAGACCTATGGCTACACCTTC. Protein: CASSSLTVVRKTYGYTF. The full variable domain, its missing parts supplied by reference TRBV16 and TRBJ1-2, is GEEVAQTPKHLVRGEGQKAKLYCAPIKGHSYVFWYQQVLKNEFKFLISFQNENVFDETGMPKERFSAKCLPNSPCSLEIQATKLEDSAVYFCASSSLTVVRKTYGYTFGSGTRLTVV.

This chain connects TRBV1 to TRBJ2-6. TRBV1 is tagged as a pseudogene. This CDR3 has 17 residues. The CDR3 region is CTSGQVCAQSRANVLTF. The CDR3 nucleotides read TGCACCAGCGGTCAGGTTTGTGCACAAAGTCGGGCCAACGTCCTGACTTTC.

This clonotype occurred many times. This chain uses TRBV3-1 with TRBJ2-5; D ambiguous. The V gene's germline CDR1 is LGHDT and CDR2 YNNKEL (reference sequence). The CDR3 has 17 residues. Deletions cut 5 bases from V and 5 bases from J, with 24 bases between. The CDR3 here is CASSNDNPISFSETQYF. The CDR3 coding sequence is TGTGCCAGCAGCAATGACAATCCCATTTCTTTCTCTGAGACCCAGTACTTC.

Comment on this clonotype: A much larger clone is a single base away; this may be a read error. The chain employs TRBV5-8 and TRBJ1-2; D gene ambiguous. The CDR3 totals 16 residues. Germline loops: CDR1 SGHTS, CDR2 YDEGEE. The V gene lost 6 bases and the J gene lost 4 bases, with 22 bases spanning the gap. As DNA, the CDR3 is TGTGCCAGCATGGTAGGTCATCCACGAAAGACCTATGGCTACACCTTC. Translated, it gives CASMVGHPRKTYGYTF.

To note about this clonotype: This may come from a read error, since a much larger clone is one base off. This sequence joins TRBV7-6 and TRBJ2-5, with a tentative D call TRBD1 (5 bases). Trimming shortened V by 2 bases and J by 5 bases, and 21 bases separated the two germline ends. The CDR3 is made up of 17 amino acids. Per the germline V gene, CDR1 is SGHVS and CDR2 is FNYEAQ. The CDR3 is CASSLLVAGLQGETQYF. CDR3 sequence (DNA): TGTGCCAGCAGCTTATTAGTTGCAGGTCTTCAGGGTGAGACCCAGTACTTC.

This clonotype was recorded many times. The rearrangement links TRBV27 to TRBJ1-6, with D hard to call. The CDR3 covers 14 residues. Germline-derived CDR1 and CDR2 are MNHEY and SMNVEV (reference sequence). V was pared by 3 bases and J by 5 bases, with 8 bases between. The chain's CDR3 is CASSFRGNNSPLHF. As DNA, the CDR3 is TGTGCCAGCAGTTTCCGGGGTAATAATTCACCCCTCCACTTT.

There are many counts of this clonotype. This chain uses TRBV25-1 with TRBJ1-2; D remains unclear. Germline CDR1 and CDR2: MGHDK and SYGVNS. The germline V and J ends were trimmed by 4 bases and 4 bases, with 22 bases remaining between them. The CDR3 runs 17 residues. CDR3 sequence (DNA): TGTGCCAGCAGTGCTACCCGAGAACTGGGAAAGACCTATGGCTACACCTTC. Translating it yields CASSATRELGKTYGYTF.

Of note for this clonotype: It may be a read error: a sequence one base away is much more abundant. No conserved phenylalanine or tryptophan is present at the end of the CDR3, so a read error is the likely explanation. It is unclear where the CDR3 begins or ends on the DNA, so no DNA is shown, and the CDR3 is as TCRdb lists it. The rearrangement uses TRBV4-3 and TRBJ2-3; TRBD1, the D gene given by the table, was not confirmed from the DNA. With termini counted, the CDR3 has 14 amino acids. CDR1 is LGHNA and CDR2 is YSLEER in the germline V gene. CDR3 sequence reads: CASSQDLGTRSTWI.

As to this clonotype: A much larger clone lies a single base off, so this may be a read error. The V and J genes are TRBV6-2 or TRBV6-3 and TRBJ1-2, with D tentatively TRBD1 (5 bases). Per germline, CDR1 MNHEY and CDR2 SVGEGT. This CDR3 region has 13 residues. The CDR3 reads CAGSYRDNYGYTF. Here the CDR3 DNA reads TGTGCCGGCAGTTACCGGGACAACTATGGCTACACCTTC.

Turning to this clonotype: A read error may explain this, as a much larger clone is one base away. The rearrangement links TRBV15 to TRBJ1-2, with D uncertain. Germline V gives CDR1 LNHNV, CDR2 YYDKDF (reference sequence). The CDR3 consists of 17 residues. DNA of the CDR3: TGTGCCACCAGCAATGGTTTAAGGTGTGGAAAGACCTATGACTACACCTTC. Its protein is CATSNGLRCGKTYDYTF.

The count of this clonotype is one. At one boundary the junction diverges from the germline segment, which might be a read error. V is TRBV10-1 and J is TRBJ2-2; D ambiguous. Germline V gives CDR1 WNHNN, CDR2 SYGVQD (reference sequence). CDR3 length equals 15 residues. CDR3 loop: CAGSVDDKDTGELFF. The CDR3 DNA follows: TGCGCCGGCAGTGTTGACGATAAGGACACCGGGGAGCTGTTTTTT.

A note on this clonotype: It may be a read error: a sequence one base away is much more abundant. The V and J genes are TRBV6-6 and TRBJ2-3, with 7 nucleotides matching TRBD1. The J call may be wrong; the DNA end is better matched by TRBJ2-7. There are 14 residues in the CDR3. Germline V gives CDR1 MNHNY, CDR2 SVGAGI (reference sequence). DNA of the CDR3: TGTTCCAGCAGTTACCTGGACAGGTCGCGCGAGCAGTACTTC. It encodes CSSSYLDRSREQYF.

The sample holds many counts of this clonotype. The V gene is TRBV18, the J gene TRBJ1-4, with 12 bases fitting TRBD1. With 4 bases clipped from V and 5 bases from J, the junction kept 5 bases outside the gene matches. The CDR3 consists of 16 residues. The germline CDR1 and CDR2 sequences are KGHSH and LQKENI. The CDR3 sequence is CASSRGTGGRNEKLFF. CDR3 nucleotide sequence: TGTGCCAGCTCACGAGGGACAGGGGGCAGGAATGAAAAACTGTTTTTT.

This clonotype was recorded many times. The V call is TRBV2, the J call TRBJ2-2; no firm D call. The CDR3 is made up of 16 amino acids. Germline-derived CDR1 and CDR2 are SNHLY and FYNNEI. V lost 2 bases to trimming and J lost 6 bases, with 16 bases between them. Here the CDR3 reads CASSESAEASAGELFF. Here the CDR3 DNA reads TGTGCCAGCAGTGAATCTGCCGAGGCGTCGGCCGGGGAGCTGTTTTTT.

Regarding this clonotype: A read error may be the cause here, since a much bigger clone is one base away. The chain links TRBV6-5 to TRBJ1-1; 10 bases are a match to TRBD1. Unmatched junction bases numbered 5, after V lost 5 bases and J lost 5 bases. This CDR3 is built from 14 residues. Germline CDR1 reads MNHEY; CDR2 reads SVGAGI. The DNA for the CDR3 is TGTGCCAGCAGTCCCCGGACAGGGGGGACTGAAGCTTTCTTT. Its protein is CASSPRTGGTEAFF.

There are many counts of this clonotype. The CDR3 DNA sequence: TGTGCCACCAGTAGTGGGGATAGTACCAGAAAGACCTATGGCTACACCTTC. It is translated as CATSSGDSTRKTYGYTF. The chain recombines TRBV24-1 with TRBJ1-2; unclear D gene. This CDR3 comprises 17 residues. Germline V gene sequence: CDR1 KGHDR, CDR2 SFDVKD. The V and J ends lost 6 bases and 4 bases respectively, with 23 bases between them.

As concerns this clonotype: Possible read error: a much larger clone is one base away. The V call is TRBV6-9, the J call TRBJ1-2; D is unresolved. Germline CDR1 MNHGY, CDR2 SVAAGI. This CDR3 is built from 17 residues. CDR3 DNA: TGTGCCGGCAGTTCTTTGGCGCCTTACGGAAAGACCTATGGCTACACCTTC. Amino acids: CAGSSLAPYGKTYGYTF.